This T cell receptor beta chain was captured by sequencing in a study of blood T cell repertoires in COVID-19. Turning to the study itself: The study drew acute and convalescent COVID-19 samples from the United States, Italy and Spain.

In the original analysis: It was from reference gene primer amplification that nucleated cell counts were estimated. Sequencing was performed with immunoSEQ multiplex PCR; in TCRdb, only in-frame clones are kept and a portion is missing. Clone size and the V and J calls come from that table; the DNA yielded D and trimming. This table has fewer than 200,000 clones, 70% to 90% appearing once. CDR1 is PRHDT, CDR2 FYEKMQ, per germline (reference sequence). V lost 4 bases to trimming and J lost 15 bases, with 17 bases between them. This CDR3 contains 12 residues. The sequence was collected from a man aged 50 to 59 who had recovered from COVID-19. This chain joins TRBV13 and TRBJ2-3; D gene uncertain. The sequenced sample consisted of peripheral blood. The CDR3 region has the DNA TGTGCCAGCAGCTCCAGGCCCTTACCCCCTTATTTT. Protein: CASSSRPLPPYF.